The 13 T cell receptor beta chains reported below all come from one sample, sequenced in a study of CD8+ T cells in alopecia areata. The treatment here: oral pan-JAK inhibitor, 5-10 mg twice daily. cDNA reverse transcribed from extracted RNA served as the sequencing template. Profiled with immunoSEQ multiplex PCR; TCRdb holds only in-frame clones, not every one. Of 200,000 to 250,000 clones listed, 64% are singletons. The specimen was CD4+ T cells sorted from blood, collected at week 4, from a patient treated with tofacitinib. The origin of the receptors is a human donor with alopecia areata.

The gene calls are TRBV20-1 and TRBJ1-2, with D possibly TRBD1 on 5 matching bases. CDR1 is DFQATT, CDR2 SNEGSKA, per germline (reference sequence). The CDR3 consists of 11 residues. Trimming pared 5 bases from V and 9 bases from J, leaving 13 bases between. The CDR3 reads CSAPRGGRYTF. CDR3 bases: TGCAGTGCTCCCCGGGGGGGTCGCTACACCTTC.

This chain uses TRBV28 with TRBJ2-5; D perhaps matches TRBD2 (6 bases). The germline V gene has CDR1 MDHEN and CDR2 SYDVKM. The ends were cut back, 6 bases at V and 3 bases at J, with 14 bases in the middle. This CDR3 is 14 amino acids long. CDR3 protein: CASRPGGNKETQYF. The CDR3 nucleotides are TGTGCCAGCAGACCTGGGGGGAACAAAGAGACCCAGTACTTC.

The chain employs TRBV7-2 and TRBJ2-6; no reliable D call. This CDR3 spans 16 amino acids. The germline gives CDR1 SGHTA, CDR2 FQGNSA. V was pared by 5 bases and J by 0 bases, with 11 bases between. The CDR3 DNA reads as TGTGCCAGCAGCCCCCGGACGGTCTCTGGGGCCAACGTCCTGACTTTC. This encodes CASSPRTVSGANVLTF.

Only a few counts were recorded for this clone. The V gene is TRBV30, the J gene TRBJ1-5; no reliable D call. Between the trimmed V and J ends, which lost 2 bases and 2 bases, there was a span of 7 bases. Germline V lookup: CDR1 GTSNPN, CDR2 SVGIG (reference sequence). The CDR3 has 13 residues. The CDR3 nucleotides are TGTGCCTGGAGTCCGCAGGGCAATCAGCCCCAGCATTTT. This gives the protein CAWSPQGNQPQHF.

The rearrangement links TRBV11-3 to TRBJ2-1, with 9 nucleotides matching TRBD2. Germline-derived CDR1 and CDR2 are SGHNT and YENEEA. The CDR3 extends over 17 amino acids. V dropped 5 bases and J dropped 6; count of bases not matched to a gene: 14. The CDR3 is CASSPQAPAGGSNEQFF. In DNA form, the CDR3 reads TGTGCCAGCAGCCCCCAGGCCCCAGCGGGGGGATCCAATGAGCAGTTCTTC. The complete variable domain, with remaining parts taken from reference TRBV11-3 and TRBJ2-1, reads EAGVVQSPRYKIIEKKQPVAFWCNPISGHNTLYWYLQNLGQGPELLIRYENEEAVDDSQLPKDRFSAERLKGVDSTLKIQPAELGDSAVYLCASSPQAPAGGSNEQFFGPGTRLTVL.

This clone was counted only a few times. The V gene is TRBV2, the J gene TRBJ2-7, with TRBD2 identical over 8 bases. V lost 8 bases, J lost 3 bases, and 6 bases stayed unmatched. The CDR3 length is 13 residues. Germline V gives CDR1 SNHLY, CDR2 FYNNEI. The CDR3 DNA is TGTGCCAGCGAGGTAGCGGGGCGCTACGAGCAGTACTTC. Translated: CASEVAGRYEQYF.

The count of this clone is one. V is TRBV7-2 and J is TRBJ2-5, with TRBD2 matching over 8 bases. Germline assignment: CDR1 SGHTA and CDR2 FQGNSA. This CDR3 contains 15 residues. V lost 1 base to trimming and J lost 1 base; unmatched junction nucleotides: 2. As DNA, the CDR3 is TGTGCCAGCAGCTTAGAACGGGGGGGCCAAGAGACCCAGTACTTC. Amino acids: CASSLERGGQETQYF.

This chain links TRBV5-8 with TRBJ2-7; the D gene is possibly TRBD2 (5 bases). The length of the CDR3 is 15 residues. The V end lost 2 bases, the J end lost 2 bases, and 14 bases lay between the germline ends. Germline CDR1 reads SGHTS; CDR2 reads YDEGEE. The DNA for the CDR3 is TGTGCCAGCAGCTTAGGAACGAGCGGCGCCTACGAGCAGTACTTC. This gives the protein CASSLGTSGAYEQYF. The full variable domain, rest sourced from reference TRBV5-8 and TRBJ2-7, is EAGVTQSPTHLIKTRGQQATLRCSPISGHTSVYWYQQALGLGLQFLLWYDEGEERNRGNFPPRFSGRQFPNYSSELNVNALELEDSALYLCASSLGTSGAYEQYFGPGTRLTVT.

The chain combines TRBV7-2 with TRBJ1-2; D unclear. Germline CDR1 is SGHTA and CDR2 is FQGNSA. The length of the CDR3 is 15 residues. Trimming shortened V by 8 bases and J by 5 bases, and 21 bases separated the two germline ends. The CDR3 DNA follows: TGTGCCAGCTCTATGTCCATTGCTGGGGAATATGGCTACACCTTC. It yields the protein CASSMSIAGEYGYTF.

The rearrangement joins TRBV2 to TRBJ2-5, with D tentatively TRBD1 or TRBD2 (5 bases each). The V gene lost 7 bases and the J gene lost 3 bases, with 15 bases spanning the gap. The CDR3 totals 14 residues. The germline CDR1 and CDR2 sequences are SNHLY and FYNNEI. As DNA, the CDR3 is TGTGCCAGCACCCGGTCGGGGCAGAAAGAGACCCAGTACTTC. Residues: CASTRSGQKETQYF.

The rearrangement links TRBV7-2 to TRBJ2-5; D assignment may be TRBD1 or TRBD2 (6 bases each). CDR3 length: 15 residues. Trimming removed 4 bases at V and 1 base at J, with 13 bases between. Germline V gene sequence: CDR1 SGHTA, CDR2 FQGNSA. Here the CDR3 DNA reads TGTGCCAGCAGCTCAGGGTGGGGGGCCCAAGAGACCCAGTACTTC. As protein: CASSSGWGAQETQYF.

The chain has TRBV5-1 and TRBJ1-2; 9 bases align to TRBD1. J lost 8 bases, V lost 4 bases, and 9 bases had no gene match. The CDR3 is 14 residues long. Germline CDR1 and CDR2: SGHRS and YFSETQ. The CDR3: CASSPNVGQGGYTF. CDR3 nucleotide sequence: TGCGCCAGCAGCCCCAATGTCGGACAGGGGGGCTACACCTTC.

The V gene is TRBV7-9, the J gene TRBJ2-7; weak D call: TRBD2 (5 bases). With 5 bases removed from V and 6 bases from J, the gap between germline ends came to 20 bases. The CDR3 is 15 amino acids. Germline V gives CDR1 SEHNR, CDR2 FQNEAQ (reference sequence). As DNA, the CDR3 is TGTGCCAGCAGCACAAGGGCGCCCGGGGTAGGCGAGCAGTACTTC. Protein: CASSTRAPGVGEQYF.